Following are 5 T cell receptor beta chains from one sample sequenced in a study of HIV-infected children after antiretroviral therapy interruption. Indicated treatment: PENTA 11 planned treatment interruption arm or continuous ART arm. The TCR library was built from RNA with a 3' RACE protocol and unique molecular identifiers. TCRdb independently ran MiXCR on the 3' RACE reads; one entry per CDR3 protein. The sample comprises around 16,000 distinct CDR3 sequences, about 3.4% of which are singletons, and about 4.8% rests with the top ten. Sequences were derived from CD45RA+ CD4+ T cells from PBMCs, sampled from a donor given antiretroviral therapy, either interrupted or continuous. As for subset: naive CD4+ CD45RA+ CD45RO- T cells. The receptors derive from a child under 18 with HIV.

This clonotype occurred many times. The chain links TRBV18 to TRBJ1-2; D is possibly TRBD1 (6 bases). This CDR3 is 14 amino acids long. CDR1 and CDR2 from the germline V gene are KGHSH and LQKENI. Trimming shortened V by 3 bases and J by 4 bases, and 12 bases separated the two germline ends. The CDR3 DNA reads TGTGCCAGCTCACCGAGGGACACTAGCTATGGCTACACCTTC. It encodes CASSPRDTSYGYTF.

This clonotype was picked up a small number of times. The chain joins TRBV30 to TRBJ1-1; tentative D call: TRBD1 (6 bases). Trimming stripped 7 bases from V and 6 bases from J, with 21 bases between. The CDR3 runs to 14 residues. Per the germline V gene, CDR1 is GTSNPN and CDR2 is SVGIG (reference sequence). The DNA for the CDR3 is TGTGCCTCCCCGAAGCAGGGGAATCCAGCTGAAGCTTTCTTT. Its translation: CASPKQGNPAEAFF. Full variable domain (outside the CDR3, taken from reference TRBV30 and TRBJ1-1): SQTIHQWPATLVQPVGSPLSLECTVEGTSNPNLYWYRQAAGRGLQLLFYSVGIGQISSEVPQNLSASRPQDRQFILSSKKLLLSDSGFYLCASPKQGNPAEAFFGQGTRLTVV.

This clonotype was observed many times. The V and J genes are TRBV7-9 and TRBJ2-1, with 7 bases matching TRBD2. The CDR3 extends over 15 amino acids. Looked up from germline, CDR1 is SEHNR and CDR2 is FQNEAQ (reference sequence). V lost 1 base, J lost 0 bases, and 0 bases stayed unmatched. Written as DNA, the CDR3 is TGTGCCAGCAGCTTAGGGACTAGCTCCTACAATGAGCAGTTCTTC. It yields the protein CASSLGTSSYNEQFF.

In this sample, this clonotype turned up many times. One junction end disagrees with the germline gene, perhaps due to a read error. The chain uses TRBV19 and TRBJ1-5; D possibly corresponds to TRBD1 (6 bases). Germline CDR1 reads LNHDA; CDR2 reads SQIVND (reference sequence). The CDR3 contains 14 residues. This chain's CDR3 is CASSQRDNNQAPLF. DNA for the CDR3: TGTGCCAGCAGTCAACGGGACAACAACCAGGCTCCGCTTTTT.

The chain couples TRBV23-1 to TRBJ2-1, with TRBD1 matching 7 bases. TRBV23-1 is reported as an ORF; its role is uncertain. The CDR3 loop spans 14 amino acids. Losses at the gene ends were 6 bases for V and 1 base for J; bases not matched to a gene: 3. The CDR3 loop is CASSRTGSYNEQFF. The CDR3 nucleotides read TGCGCCAGCAGCCGGACAGGATCCTACAATGAGCAGTTCTTC.